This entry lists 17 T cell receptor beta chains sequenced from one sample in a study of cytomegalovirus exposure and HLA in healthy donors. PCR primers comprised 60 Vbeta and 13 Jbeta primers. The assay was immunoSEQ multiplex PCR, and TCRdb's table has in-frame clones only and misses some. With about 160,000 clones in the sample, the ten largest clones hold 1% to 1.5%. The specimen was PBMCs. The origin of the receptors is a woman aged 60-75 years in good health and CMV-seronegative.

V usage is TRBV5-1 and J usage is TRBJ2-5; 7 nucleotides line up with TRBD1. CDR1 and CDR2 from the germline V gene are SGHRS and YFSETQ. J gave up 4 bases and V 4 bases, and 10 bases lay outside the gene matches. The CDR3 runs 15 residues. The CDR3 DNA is TGCGCCAGCAGCGAGGGGACAGTACAGGGAGAGACCCAGTACTTC. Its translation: CASSEGTVQGETQYF.

The chain's CDR3 is CASTLAREQYF. CDR3 coding DNA: TGTGCCAGCACCCTTGCGAGGGAGCAGTACTTC. The chain employs TRBV2 and TRBJ2-7; D gene ambiguous. The V gene lost 7 bases and the J gene lost 7 bases, with 11 bases spanning the gap. CDR3 length equals 11 residues. CDR1 is SNHLY, CDR2 FYNNEI, per germline.

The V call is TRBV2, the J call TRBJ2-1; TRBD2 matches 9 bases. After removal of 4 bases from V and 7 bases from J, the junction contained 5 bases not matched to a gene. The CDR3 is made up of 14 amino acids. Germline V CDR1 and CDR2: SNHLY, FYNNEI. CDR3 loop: CASSVWAGGNEQFF. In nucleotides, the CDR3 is TGTGCCAGCAGTGTCTGGGCGGGGGGGAATGAGCAGTTCTTC.

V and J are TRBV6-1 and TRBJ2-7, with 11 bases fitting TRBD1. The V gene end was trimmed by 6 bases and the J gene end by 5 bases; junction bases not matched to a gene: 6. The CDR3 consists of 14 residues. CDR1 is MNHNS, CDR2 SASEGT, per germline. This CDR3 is CASRSDRGQDEQYF. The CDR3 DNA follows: TGTGCCAGCAGGTCGGACAGGGGGCAGGACGAGCAGTACTTC.

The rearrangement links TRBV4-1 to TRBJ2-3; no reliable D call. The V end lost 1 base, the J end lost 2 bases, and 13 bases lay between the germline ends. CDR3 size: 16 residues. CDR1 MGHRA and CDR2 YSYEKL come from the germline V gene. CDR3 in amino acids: CASSQASGTLTDTQYF. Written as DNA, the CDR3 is TGCGCCAGCAGCCAAGCCTCGGGTACCCTCACAGATACGCAGTATTTT.

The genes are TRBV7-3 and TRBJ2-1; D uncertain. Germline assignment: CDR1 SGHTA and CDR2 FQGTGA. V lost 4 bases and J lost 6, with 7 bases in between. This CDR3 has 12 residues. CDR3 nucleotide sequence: TGTGCCAGCAGCTCCCAGCGCAATGAGCAGTTCTTC. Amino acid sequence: CASSSQRNEQFF.

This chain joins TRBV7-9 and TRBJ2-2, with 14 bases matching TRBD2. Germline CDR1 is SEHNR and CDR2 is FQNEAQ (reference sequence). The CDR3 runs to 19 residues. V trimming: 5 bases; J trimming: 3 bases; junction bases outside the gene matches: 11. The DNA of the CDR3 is TGTGCCAGCAGCACCGGGACTAGCGGGAGAGGTAGTTACACCGGGGAGCTGTTTTTT. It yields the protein CASSTGTSGRGSYTGELFF.

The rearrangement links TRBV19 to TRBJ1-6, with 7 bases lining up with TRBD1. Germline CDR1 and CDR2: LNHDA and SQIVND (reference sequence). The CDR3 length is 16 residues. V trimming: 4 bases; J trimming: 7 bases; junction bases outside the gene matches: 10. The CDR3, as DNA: TGTGCCAGTAGTACGGACAGGAGGACTAAAAATTCACCCCTCCACTTT. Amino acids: CASSTDRRTKNSPLHF.

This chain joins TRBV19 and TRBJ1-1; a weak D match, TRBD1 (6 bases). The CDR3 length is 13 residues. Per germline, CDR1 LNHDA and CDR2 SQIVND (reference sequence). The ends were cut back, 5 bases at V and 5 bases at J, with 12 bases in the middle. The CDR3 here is CASSRGGGTEAFF. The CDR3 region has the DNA TGTGCCAGTAGTCGAGGGGGTGGTACTGAAGCTTTCTTT.

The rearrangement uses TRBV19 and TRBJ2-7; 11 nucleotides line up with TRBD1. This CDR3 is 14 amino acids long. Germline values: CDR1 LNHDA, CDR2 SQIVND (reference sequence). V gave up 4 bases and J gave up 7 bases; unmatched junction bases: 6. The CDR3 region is CASSTRTGGVEQYF. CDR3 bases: TGTGCCAGTAGTACCCGGACAGGGGGCGTTGAGCAGTACTTC.

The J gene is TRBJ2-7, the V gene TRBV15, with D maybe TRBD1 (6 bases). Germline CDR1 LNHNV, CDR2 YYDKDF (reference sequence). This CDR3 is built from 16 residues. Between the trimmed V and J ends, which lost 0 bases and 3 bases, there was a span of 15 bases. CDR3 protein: CATSRDGGGQLYEQYF. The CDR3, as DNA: TGTGCCACCAGCAGAGATGGGGGCGGGCAGCTCTACGAGCAGTACTTC.

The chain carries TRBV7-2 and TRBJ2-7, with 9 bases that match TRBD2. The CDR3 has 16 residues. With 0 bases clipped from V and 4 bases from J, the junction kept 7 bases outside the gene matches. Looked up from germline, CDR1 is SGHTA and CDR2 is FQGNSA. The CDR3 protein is CASSLAASGAVYEQYF. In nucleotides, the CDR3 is TGTGCCAGCAGCTTAGCAGCTAGCGGGGCGGTATACGAGCAGTACTTC. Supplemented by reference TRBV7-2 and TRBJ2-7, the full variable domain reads GAGVSQSPSNKVTEKGKDVELRCDPISGHTALYWYRQSLGQGLEFLIYFQGNSAPDKSGLPSDRFSAERTGGSVSTLTIQRTQQEDSAVYLCASSLAASGAVYEQYFGPGTRLTVT.

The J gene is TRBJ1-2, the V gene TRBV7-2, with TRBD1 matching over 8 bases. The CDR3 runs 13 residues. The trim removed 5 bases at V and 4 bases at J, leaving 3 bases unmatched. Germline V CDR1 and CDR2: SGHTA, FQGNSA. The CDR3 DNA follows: TGTGCCAGCAGCGGAGACAGGGGCTATGGCTACACCTTC. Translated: CASSGDRGYGYTF.

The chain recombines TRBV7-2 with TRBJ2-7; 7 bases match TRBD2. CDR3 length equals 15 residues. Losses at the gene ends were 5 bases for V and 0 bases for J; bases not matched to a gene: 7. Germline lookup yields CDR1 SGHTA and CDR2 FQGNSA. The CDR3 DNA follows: TGTGCCAGCAGCACTAGAGCGGGAATCTCCTACGAGCAGTACTTC. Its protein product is CASSTRAGISYEQYF.

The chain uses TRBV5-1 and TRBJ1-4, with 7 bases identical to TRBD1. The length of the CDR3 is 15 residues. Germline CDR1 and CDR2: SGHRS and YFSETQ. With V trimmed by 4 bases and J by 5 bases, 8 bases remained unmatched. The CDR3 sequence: CASSPTRQGNEKLFF. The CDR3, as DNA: TGCGCCAGCAGCCCCACACGACAGGGAAATGAAAAACTGTTTTTT.

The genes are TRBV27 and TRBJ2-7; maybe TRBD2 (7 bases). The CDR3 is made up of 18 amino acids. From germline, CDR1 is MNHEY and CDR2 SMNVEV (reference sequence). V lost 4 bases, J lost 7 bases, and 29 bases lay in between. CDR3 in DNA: TGTGCCAGCAGTTCCCTCCACCTCCTAGCGGAGGGGGGTTCTGAGCAGTACTTC. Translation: CASSSLHLLAEGGSEQYF.

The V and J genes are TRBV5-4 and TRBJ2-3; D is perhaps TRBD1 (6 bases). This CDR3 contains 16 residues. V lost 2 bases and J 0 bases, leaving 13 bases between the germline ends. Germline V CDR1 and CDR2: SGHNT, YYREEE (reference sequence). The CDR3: CASSFRNRESTDTQYF. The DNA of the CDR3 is TGTGCCAGCAGCTTTCGAAACAGGGAAAGCACAGATACGCAGTATTTT.